This entry describes one TCR beta chain. One end of the junction varies from germline; a read error may be responsible. Each CDR3 protein gets one entry after TCRdb re-called the PCR reads with MiXCR. The data hold about 4,600 distinct CDR3 sequences, with roughly 45% observed a single time. Donors had localized lung adenocarcinoma, a non-small cell lung cancer. This CDR3 contains 14 residues. Germline CDR1 SGHDN, CDR2 FVKESK. This record comes from a study of CD4 and CD8 cells across lung adenocarcinoma regions. Sequencing was performed on CD4+ T cells from the margin of a lung tumor. The chain couples TRBV14 to TRBJ1-2; possibly TRBD1 for D (5 bases). This sequence originates from a female donor with lung adenocarcinoma. The CD4 and CD8 labels of this study may be unreliable. CDR3 in DNA: TGTGCCGGCAGCCAAGGGCAGGGTAACTATGGCTACACCTTC. Encoded protein: CAGSQGQGNYGYTF.